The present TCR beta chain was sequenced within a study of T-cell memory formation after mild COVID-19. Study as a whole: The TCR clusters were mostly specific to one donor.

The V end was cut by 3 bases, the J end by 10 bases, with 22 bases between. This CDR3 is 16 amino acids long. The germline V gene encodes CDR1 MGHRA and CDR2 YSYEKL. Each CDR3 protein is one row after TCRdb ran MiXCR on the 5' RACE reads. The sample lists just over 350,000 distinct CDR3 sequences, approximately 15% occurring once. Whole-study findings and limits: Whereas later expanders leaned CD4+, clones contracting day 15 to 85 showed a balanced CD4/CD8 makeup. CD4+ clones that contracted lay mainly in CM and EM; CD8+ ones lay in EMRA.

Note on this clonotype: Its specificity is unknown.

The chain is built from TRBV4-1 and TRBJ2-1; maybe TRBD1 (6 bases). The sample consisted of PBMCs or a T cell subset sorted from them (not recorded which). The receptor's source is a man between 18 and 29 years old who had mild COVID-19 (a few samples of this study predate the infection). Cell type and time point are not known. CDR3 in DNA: TGCGCCAGCAGCCAGGGAAAGGGGGTCAGGGTAGGGGAGCAGTTCTTC. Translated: CASSQGKGVRVGEQFF.